These 2 T cell receptor beta chains were sequenced from one sample in a study of cytomegalovirus exposure and HLA in healthy donors. The PCR used 60 Vbeta and 13 Jbeta primers. TCRdb's copy holds only in-frame clones and misses some; the assay was immunoSEQ multiplex PCR. Of roughly 180,000 clones in the sample, 80% were seen once. The sample taken for sequencing was PBMCs. The receptors come from a woman aged 45-65 years in good health and CMV-seropositive.

The chain uses TRBV6-1 and TRBJ2-1; D call uncertain. This CDR3 region has 16 residues. V lost 0 bases and J lost 3, with 12 bases in between. Germline V lookup: CDR1 MNHNS, CDR2 SASEGT. CDR3 loop: CASSEAFRRNYNEQFF. CDR3 nucleotide sequence: TGTGCCAGCAGTGAAGCGTTCCGGCGGAACTACAATGAGCAGTTCTTC.

For this clone: The DNA is left out, because the CDR3 cannot be placed on it with certainty; the CDR3 is given as TCRdb lists it. The rearrangement uses TRBV7-2 and TRBJ2-7; the table gives TRBD1 as D, unverified against the DNA. Germline loops: CDR1 SGHTA, CDR2 FQGNSA. The CDR3 spans 12 residues, counting both ends. Here the CDR3 reads CASSLVAGGANF.